Below are 13 T cell receptor beta chains sequenced from a single sample in a study of blood T cell repertoires in COVID-19 (dated by TCRdb to 2019 to 2021). The library was produced with the immunoSEQ multiplex PCR assay. Not all clones reach the TCRdb copy of this immuneACCESS table, which keeps in-frame sequences only. Checked studies attribute under half of the gap to unresolved V genes and leave the rest unexplained. The sample contains just over 90,000 clones, about 86% of them found a single time. The ten largest clones represent around 20% of the sample. Sequencing was carried out using peripheral blood. All receptors derive from a woman of 80 years or more with acute or convalescent COVID-19.

V is TRBV5-1 and J is TRBJ1-2; the D gene is possibly TRBD1 (5 bases). In germline, CDR1 is SGHRS, CDR2 YFSETQ. Deletions cut 7 bases from V and 5 bases from J, with 18 bases between. CDR3 length: 14 residues. The DNA for the CDR3 is TGCGCCAGCGGGGCCCCCGGGCAGAGATATGGCTACACCTTC. This gives the protein CASGAPGQRYGYTF.

V is TRBV29-1 and J is TRBJ1-4; tentative D call: TRBD1 (6 bases). Germline V CDR1 and CDR2: SQVTM, ANQGSEA. The CDR3 length is 12 residues. The V gene lost 6 bases and the J gene lost 8 bases, with 13 bases spanning the gap. CDR3 DNA sequence: TGCAGCGTGGGACATTCGAAAGAAAAACTGTTTTTT. Amino acid sequence: CSVGHSKEKLFF.

This chain links TRBV9 with TRBJ1-1; D is undetermined. CDR1 and CDR2 from the germline V gene are SGDLS and YYNGEE. The V end lost 4 bases, the J end lost 10 bases, and 17 bases lay between the germline ends. This CDR3 contains 13 residues. The CDR3 region has the DNA TGTGCCAGCAGCCCCCTTCCGTCCCTAGGAGCTTTCTTT. Translated, it gives CASSPLPSLGAFF.

This clone was observed a handful of times. This chain uses TRBV4-1 with TRBJ1-2; maybe TRBD1 (5 bases). The CDR3 length is 15 residues. With 2 bases removed from V and 8 bases from J, the gap between germline ends came to 18 bases. In germline, CDR1 is MGHRA, CDR2 YSYEKL. DNA for the CDR3: TGCGCCAGCAGCCAAAGGGGAGGATCCCCCCTAGGCTACACCTTC. As protein: CASSQRGGSPLGYTF.

The chain couples TRBV11-1 to TRBJ2-5; 10 nucleotides align to TRBD2. CDR1 and CDR2 (germline): SGHAT, FQDESV (reference sequence). The CDR3 loop spans 16 amino acids. V trimming: 0 bases; J trimming: 1 base; junction bases outside the gene matches: 2. In DNA, the CDR3 is TGTGCCAGCAGCTTAGCGGGACTAGCGTCCCAAGAGACCCAGTACTTC. Translating it yields CASSLAGLASQETQYF.

The chain links TRBV19 to TRBJ1-5; possible D gene TRBD1, 6 bases. The CDR3 runs 16 residues. V was shortened by 3 bases and J by 4 bases, with 16 bases between the two germline ends. CDR1 and CDR2 (germline): LNHDA, SQIVND (reference sequence). The CDR3 spells CASSMRGAHRNQPQHF. The CDR3 DNA follows: TGTGCCAGTAGTATGCGGGGGGCGCATAGGAATCAGCCCCAGCATTTT.

V is TRBV10-3 and J is TRBJ2-1; 13 positions match TRBD2. This CDR3 is built from 16 residues. V trimming: 2 bases; J trimming: 4 bases; junction bases outside the gene matches: 2. Per germline, CDR1 ENHRY and CDR2 SYGVKD. The CDR3 protein is CAISEPGLAGYNEQFF. The DNA for the CDR3 is TGTGCCATCAGTGAGCCGGGACTAGCGGGGTACAATGAGCAGTTCTTC.

J is TRBJ1-6 and V is TRBV19; D is perhaps TRBD1 (6 bases). Germline assignment: CDR1 LNHDA and CDR2 SQIVND (reference sequence). The germline V and J ends were trimmed by 5 bases and 4 bases, with 15 bases remaining between them. The CDR3 runs 16 residues. The CDR3 coding sequence is TGTGCCAGTAGTGAACAGGGTGGTCATTATAATTCACCCCTCCACTTT. Protein: CASSEQGGHYNSPLHF.

The V call is TRBV2, the J call TRBJ2-5; D not resolved. This CDR3 is built from 14 residues. V was pared by 1 base and J by 8 bases, with 14 bases between. The V gene's germline CDR1 is SNHLY and CDR2 FYNNEI. CDR3 sequence: CASSEGEYTRTQYF. CDR3 DNA sequence: TGTGCCAGCAGTGAAGGTGAATACACAAGAACCCAGTACTTC.

The chain uses TRBV13 and TRBJ1-1; no clear D. The CDR3 has 13 amino acids. Per germline, CDR1 PRHDT and CDR2 FYEKMQ (reference sequence). V lost 5 bases to trimming and J lost 6 bases, with 13 bases between them. The CDR3: CASSPRNAAEAFF. Here the CDR3 DNA reads TGTGCCAGCAGCCCCCGTAATGCGGCTGAAGCTTTCTTT.

This clone has just one count. V is TRBV7-2 and J is TRBJ2-1; 7 positions match TRBD2. V gave up 6 bases and J gave up 3 bases; unmatched junction bases: 5. The CDR3 extends over 14 amino acids. Germline V gives CDR1 SGHTA, CDR2 FQGNSA. CDR3 sequence reads: CASRGGGIYNEQFF. CDR3 DNA: TGTGCCAGCAGGGGCGGGGGAATCTACAATGAGCAGTTCTTC.

The V gene is TRBV7-9, the J gene TRBJ1-5; 7 bases agree with TRBD1. V shed 5 bases, J shed 6 bases, and the junction held 4 bases outside the gene matches. Per germline, CDR1 SEHNR and CDR2 FQNEAQ (reference sequence). This CDR3 has 13 residues. The CDR3 region is CASSRQGGQPQHF. The CDR3 DNA follows: TGTGCCAGCAGCAGACAGGGCGGTCAGCCCCAGCATTTT.

V gene TRBV28 combines with J gene TRBJ1-2; the D is unclear. CDR1 MDHEN and CDR2 SYDVKM come from the germline V gene. The V gene lost 5 bases and the J gene lost 4 bases, with 11 bases spanning the gap. The CDR3 consists of 13 residues. The CDR3 loop reads CASSRALSYGYTF. As DNA, the CDR3 is TGTGCCAGCAGTCGAGCCCTGTCCTATGGCTACACCTTC.